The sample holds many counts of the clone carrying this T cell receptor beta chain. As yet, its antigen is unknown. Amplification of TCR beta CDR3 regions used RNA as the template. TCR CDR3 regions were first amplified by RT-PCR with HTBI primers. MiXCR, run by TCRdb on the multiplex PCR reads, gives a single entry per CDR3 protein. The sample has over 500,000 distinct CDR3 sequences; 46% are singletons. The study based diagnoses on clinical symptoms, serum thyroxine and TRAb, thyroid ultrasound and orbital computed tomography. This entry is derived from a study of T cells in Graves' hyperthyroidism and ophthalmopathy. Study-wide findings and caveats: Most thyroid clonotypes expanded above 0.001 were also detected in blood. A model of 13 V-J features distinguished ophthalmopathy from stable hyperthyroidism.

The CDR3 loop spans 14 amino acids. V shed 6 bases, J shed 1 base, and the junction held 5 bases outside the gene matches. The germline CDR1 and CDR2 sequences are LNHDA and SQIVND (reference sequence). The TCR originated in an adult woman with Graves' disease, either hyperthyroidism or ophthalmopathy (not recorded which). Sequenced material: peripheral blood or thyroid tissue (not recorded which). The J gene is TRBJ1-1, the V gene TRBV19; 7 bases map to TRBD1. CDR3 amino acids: CASRTGVSNTEAFF. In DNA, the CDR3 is TGTGCCAGTAGAACAGGGGTGTCGAACACTGAAGCTTTCTTT.